The next 23 T cell receptor beta chains were all read from a single sample in a study of blood T cell repertoires in COVID-19. Measured with immunoSEQ multiplex PCR; TCRdb has only the in-frame clones, and not every one. The top ten clones hold 6.5% to 7% of a sample with 100,000 to 140,000 clones, about 91% of them seen once. The specimen was peripheral blood. All receptors come from a man aged 45 to 65 with active or convalescent COVID-19.

The J gene is TRBJ2-1, the V gene TRBV6-5; tentatively, D is TRBD2 (6 bases). The CDR3 covers 15 residues. CDR1 is MNHEY, CDR2 SVGAGI, per germline. Trimming shortened V by 5 bases and J by 4 bases, and 15 bases separated the two germline ends. The CDR3 nucleotides read TGTGCCAGCAGTCTAAGCGGAGGGATTTACAATGAGCAGTTCTTC. It specifies CASSLSGGIYNEQFF.

This clone was seen only a few times. V gene TRBV7-2 combines with J gene TRBJ1-1; D is ambiguous. From germline, CDR1 is SGHTA and CDR2 FQGNSA. This CDR3 has 11 amino acids. Trimming left V 4 bases short and J 9 bases short, with 9 bases between. CDR3: CASSSGMKAFF. CDR3 nucleotides: TGTGCCAGCAGCTCCGGGATGAAAGCTTTCTTT.

This clone was picked up a small number of times. The chain recombines TRBV2 with TRBJ2-7, with 9 bases that match TRBD2. This CDR3 has 15 residues. V dropped 2 bases and J dropped 6; count of bases not matched to a gene: 8. Germline CDR1 reads SNHLY; CDR2 reads FYNNEI. The CDR3 loop is CASSERLAGSSEQYF. CDR3 DNA: TGTGCCAGCAGTGAACGGCTAGCGGGATCTTCCGAGCAGTACTTC.

The gene calls are TRBV28 and TRBJ1-1; TRBD1 is a possible D gene (5 bases). Between the trimmed V and J ends, which lost 6 bases and 8 bases, there was a span of 19 bases. This CDR3 has 14 residues. Germline V CDR1 and CDR2: MDHEN, SYDVKM. CDR3 DNA: TGTGCCAGCAGCCAAGCCTCCCGGACACGGGAAGCTTTCTTT. Amino acid sequence: CASSQASRTREAFF.

CDR3 in amino acids: CASSEWPYEQYF. Written as DNA, the CDR3 is TGTGCCAGCAGTGAATGGCCCTACGAGCAGTACTTC. The chain joins TRBV2 to TRBJ2-7, with D uncertain. V was pared by 2 bases and J by 2 bases, with 4 bases between. Per germline, CDR1 SNHLY and CDR2 FYNNEI. This CDR3 is 12 amino acids long. Full variable domain (remainder filled in from reference TRBV2 and TRBJ2-7): EPEVTQTPSHQVTQMGQEVILRCVPISNHLYFYWYRQILGQKVEFLVSFYNNEISEKSEIFDDQFSVERPDGSNFTLKIRSTKLEDSAMYFCASSEWPYEQYFGPGTRLTVT.

The DNA of the CDR3 is TGTGCCATCAGTGAGTCCAGGGCTGGGGACAAAAACATTCAGTACTTC. Translation: CAISESRAGDKNIQYF. This rearrangement joins TRBV10-3 to TRBJ2-4, with D perhaps TRBD1 (5 bases). The CDR3 sequence is 16 residues long. CDR1 is ENHRY, CDR2 SYGVKD, per germline. The V end was cut by 0 bases, the J end by 3 bases, with 12 bases between.

There are a few counts of this clone. The chain recombines TRBV7-2 with TRBJ1-1; D gene unclear. Germline assignment: CDR1 SGHTA and CDR2 FQGNSA. Trimming stripped 2 bases from V and 1 base from J, with 8 bases between. The CDR3 is made up of 14 amino acids. For the CDR3, the DNA is TGTGCCAGCAGCTTAAGCCCCGAGAACACTGAAGCTTTCTTT. This sequence encodes CASSLSPENTEAFF.

Here the CDR3 DNA reads TGTGCCAGCAGTCGCTCCGGGCTAGGAGGTGGCTACACCTTC. This codes for CASSRSGLGGGYTF. The chain joins TRBV2 to TRBJ1-2; D not resolved. The CDR3 contains 14 residues. Germline V CDR1 and CDR2: SNHLY, FYNNEI. The ends were cut back, 5 bases at V and 7 bases at J, with 17 bases in the middle.

This rearrangement joins TRBV4-2 to TRBJ1-4; 8 bases are shared with TRBD1. CDR1 is LGHNA and CDR2 is YNFKEQ in the germline V gene. With 0 bases clipped from V and 8 bases from J, the junction kept 8 bases outside the gene matches. CDR3 length: 16 residues. DNA for the CDR3: TGTGCCAGCAGCCAAGATTTCCAGGGGGCCCCCGAAAAACTGTTTTTT. Its protein product is CASSQDFQGAPEKLFF.

The chain employs TRBV4-1 and TRBJ2-1, with 7 bases fitting TRBD2. V dropped 4 bases and J dropped 8; count of bases not matched to a gene: 2. The CDR3 length is 12 residues. The germline V gene has CDR1 MGHRA and CDR2 YSYEKL. The CDR3 DNA follows: TGCGCCAGCAGCCGACTAGCAGATGAGCAGTTCTTC. Amino acid sequence: CASSRLADEQFF.

V and J are TRBV28 and TRBJ1-1, with D maybe TRBD1 (6 bases). The CDR3 totals 17 residues. With 6 bases removed from V and 1 base from J, the gap between germline ends came to 21 bases. Germline CDR1 and CDR2: MDHEN and SYDVKM. This chain's CDR3 is CASRSTGFGLGNTEAFF. The CDR3 DNA is TGTGCCAGCAGATCTACAGGGTTTGGGTTGGGGAACACTGAAGCTTTCTTT. Drawing the rest from reference TRBV28 and TRBJ1-1, the complete variable domain is DVKVTQSSRYLVKRTGEKVFLECVQDMDHENMFWYRQDPGLGLRLIYFSYDVKMKEKGDIPEGYSVSREKKERFSLILESASTNQTSMYLCASRSTGFGLGNTEAFFGQGTRLTVV.

The genes are TRBV24-1 and TRBJ2-1, with 9 nucleotides matching TRBD2. The CDR3 contains 17 residues. In germline, CDR1 is KGHDR, CDR2 SFDVKD. Losses at the gene ends were 4 bases for V and 3 bases for J; bases not matched to a gene: 9. The CDR3 bases are TGTGCCACCAGTGAGGGGGTGTCTAGCGGGATCTACAATGAGCAGTTCTTC. Translating it yields CATSEGVSSGIYNEQFF.

This clone was seen once. This chain links TRBV30 with TRBJ1-2; 7 bases are a match to TRBD1. The CDR3 is made up of 13 amino acids. V trimming: 2 bases; J trimming: 8 bases; junction bases outside the gene matches: 8. From germline, CDR1 is GTSNPN and CDR2 SVGIG (reference sequence). For the CDR3, the DNA is TGTGCCTGGAGTCCGACAGGGCTGAGCGGCTACACCTTC. This gives the protein CAWSPTGLSGYTF.

V gene TRBV6-2 or TRBV6-3 combines with J gene TRBJ1-5; D unresolved. The length of the CDR3 is 16 residues. Trimming took 4 bases from V and 0 from J, leaving 13 bases between them. Germline V gives CDR1 MNHEY, CDR2 SVGEGT. CDR3 in amino acids: CASSLDSVISNQPQHF. CDR3 DNA sequence: TGTGCCAGCAGTTTGGACTCAGTGATTAGCAATCAGCCCCAGCATTTT.

DNA for the CDR3: TGTGCCAGCAGATCTCTCAGCAATCAGCCCCAGCATTTT. Protein product: CASRSLSNQPQHF. The V call is TRBV27, the J call TRBJ1-5; no definite D call. V lost 6 bases, J lost 1 base, and 7 bases lay in between. The germline V gene encodes CDR1 MNHEY and CDR2 SMNVEV (reference sequence). This CDR3 is built from 13 residues.

V usage is TRBV19 and J usage is TRBJ2-2; a weak D match, TRBD1 (5 bases). From germline, CDR1 is LNHDA and CDR2 SQIVND (reference sequence). V gave up 6 bases and J gave up 1 base, with 9 bases separating them. This CDR3 comprises 14 residues. The CDR3 DNA reads as TGTGCCAGTAGGAATGACAGGAACACCGGGGAGCTGTTTTTT. It encodes CASRNDRNTGELFF.

The CDR3 DNA follows: TGTGCCAGCAGCCAAGGTAGGGTCCGGACAGGTAGCTACGAGCAGTACTTC. This encodes CASSQGRVRTGSYEQYF. The V call is TRBV3-1 (or the pseudogene TRBV3-2), the J call TRBJ2-7, with 7 nucleotides matching TRBD1. The CDR3 sequence is 17 residues long. Germline-derived CDR1 and CDR2 are LGHDT and YNNKEL (reference sequence). Trimming took 1 base from V and 3 from J; bases not matched to a gene: 12.

V is TRBV10-3 and J is TRBJ1-2; 10 nucleotides align to TRBD1. Germline trimming cut 5 bases from V and 8 bases from J; bases unmatched to any gene: 2. Germline V CDR1 and CDR2: ENHRY, SYGVKD. CDR3 length: 12 residues. The CDR3 coding sequence is TGTGCCATCAGTCGGACAGGGGGAGGCTACACCTTC. Residues: CAISRTGGGYTF.

The chain has TRBV5-1 and TRBJ1-1; D not certain. The CDR3 sequence is 13 residues long. The V and J ends lost 4 bases and 1 base respectively, with 8 bases between them. CDR1 and CDR2 (germline): SGHRS, YFSETQ. CDR3 nucleotide sequence: TGCGCCAGCAGCCGAGGGAGGAACACTGAAGCTTTCTTT. It is translated as CASSRGRNTEAFF.

The chain recombines TRBV27 with TRBJ1-2; D unclear. The CDR3 has 12 residues. The V gene lost 3 bases and the J gene lost 8 bases, with 10 bases spanning the gap. Germline-derived CDR1 and CDR2 are MNHEY and SMNVEV (reference sequence). CDR3 nucleotides: TGTGCCAGCAGTTTCTCGGGATACGGCTACACCTTC. Translation gives CASSFSGYGYTF.

This clone turned up a few times. The chain carries TRBV6-5 and TRBJ2-7, with D possibly TRBD1 on 5 matching bases. This CDR3 region has 14 residues. Trimming stripped 2 bases from V and 3 bases from J, with 11 bases between. Per germline, CDR1 MNHEY and CDR2 SVGAGI. The CDR3 nucleotides read TGTGCCAGCAGTTACGGGGCGGAGCTCTACGAGCAGTACTTC. The encoded protein is CASSYGAELYEQYF.

The CDR3 loop reads CASSQTSGSYNEQFF. The CDR3 DNA reads as TGTGCCAGCAGCCAAACTAGCGGAAGCTACAATGAGCAGTTCTTC. V usage is TRBV3-1 (or the pseudogene TRBV3-2) and J usage is TRBJ2-1, with 8 bases identical to TRBD2. The CDR3 sequence is 15 residues long. Looked up from germline, CDR1 is LGHDT and CDR2 is YNNKEL (reference sequence). J was trimmed by 3 bases and V by 2 bases; bases with no gene match: 3.

This clone was observed a few times. This chain uses TRBV15 with TRBJ1-4, with D tentatively TRBD1 (6 bases). Germline loops: CDR1 LNHNV, CDR2 YYDKDF (reference sequence). V lost 4 bases and J 8 bases, leaving 17 bases between the germline ends. CDR3 size: 15 residues. This CDR3 reads CATSTETGGSEKLFF. The CDR3 DNA reads TGTGCCACCAGCACCGAGACAGGTGGCTCCGAAAAACTGTTTTTT. The full variable domain, its missing parts supplied by reference TRBV15 and TRBJ1-4, is DAMVIQNPRYQVTQFGKPVTLSCSQTLNHNVMYWYQQKSSQAPKLLFHYYDKDFNNEADTPDNFQSRRPNTSFCFLDIRSPGLGDTAMYLCATSTETGGSEKLFFGSGTQLSVL.